This T cell receptor (beta chain) was sequenced in a study of metastatic and nonmetastatic thyroid tumors. No treatment had been given to any patient before thyroid surgery. Using MiXCR, TCRdb re-called clones from the PCR reads. The sample lists roughly 40,000 clones, approximately 15% seen once, with over 3.5% in the top ten. The sample was blood. The TCR comes from a female donor with papillary thyroid cancer or a benign thyroid nodule (not recorded which). Some clones in this sample may be carry-over from other donors' samples.

The CDR3 region is CAWSISLEQYF. The CDR3 bases are TGTGCCTGGAGTATTTCTCTCGAGCAGTACTTC. V and J are TRBV30 and TRBJ2-7; D is undetermined. V gave up 2 bases and J gave up 6 bases, with 8 bases separating them. In germline, CDR1 is GTSNPN, CDR2 SVGIG (reference sequence). This CDR3 region has 11 residues.